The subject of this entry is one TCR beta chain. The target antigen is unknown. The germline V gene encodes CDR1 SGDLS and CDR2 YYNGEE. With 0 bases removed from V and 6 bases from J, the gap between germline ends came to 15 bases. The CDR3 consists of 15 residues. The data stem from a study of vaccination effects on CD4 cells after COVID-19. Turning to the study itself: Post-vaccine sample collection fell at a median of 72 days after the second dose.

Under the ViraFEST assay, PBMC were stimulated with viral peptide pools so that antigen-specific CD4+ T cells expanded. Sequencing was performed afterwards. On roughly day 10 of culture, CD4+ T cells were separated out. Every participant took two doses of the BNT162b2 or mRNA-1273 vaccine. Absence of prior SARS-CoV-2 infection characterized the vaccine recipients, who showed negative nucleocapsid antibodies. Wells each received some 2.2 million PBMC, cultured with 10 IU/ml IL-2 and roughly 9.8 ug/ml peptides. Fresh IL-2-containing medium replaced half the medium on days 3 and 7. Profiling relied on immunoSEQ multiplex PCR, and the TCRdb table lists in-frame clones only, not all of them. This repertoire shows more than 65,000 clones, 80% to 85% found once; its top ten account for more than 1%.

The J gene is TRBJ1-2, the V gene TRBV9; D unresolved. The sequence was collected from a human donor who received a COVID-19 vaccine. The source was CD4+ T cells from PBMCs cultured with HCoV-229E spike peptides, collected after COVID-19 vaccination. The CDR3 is CASSVEPRPNDGYTF. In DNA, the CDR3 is TGTGCCAGCAGCGTAGAACCCCGGCCTAATGATGGCTACACCTTC.